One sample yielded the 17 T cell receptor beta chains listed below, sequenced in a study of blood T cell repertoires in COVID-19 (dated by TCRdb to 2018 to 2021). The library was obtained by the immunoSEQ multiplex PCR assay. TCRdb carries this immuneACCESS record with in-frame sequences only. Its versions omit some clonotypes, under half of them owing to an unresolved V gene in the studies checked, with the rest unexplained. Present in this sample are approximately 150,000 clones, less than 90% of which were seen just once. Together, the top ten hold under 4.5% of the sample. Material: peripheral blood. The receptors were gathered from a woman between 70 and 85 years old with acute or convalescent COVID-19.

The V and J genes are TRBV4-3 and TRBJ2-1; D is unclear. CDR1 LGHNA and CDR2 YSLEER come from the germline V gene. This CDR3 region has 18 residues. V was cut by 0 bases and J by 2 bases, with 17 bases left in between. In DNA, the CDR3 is TGCGCCAGCAGCCAAGACACTTATTATTCCTCACCCTACAATGAGCAGTTCTTC. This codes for CASSQDTYYSSPYNEQFF.

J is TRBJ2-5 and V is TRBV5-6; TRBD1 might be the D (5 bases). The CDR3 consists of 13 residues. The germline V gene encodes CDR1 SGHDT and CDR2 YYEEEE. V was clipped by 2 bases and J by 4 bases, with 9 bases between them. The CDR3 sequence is CASSFGASETQYF. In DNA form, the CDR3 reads TGTGCCAGCAGCTTTGGGGCTTCAGAGACCCAGTACTTC.

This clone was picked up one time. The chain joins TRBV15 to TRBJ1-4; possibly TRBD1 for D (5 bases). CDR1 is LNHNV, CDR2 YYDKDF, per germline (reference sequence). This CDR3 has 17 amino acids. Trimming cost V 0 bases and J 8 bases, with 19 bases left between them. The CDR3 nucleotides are TGTGCCACCAGCAGAGATCCCTTGGGACTAAAAGGAGAAAAACTGTTTTTT. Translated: CATSRDPLGLKGEKLFF.

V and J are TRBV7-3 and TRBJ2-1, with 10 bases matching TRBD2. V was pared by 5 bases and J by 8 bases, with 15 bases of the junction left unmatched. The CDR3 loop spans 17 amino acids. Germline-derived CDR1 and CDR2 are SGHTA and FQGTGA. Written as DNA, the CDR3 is TGTGCCAGCAGCCTTAGCTTTTCGCTAGCGGGAGTCCATGAGCAGTTCTTC. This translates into CASSLSFSLAGVHEQFF.

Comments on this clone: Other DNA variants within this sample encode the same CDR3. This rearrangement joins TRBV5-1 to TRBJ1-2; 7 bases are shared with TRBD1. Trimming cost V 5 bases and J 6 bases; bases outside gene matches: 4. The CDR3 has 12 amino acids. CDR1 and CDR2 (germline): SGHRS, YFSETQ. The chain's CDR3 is CASSSTGDGYTF. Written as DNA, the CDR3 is TGCGCCAGCAGTTCTACAGGGGATGGCTACACCTTC.

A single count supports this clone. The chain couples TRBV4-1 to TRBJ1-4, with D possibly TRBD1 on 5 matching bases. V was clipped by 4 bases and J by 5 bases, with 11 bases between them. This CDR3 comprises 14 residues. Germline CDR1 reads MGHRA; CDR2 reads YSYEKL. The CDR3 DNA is TGCGCCAGCAGCCCGCAGGGACTAAATGAAAAACTGTTTTTT. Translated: CASSPQGLNEKLFF.

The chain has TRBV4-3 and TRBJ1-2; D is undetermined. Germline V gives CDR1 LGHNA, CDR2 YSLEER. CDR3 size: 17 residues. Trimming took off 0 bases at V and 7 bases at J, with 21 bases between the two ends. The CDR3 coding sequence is TGCGCCAGCAGCCAAGATTTTCTCGGCGGTGATAGTACTGGCTACACCTTC. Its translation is CASSQDFLGGDSTGYTF.

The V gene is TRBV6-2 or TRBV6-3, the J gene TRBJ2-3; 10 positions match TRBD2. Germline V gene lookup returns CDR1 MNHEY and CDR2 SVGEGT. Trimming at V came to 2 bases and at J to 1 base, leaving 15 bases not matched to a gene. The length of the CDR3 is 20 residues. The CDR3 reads CASSYPHGASGGLGTDTQYF. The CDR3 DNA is TGTGCCAGCAGTTACCCACACGGGGCTAGCGGGGGTTTAGGCACAGATACGCAGTATTTT.

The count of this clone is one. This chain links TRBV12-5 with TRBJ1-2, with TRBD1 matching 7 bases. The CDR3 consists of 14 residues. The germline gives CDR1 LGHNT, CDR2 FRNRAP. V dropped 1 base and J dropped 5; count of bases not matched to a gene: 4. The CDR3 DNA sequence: TGTGCTAGTGGTTTGGGAGCCAGGGGGTATGGCTACACCTTC. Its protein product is CASGLGARGYGYTF.

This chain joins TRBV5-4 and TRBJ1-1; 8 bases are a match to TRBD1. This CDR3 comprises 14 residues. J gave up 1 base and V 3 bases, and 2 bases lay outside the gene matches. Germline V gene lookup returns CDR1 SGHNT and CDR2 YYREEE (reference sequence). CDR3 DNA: TGTGCCAGCAGCTCCGGGACAGGGAACACTGAAGCTTTCTTT. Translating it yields CASSSGTGNTEAFF. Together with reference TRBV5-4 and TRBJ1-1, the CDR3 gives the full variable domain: ETGVTQSPTHLIKTRGQQVTLRCSSQSGHNTVSWYQQALGQGPQFIFQYYREEENGRGNFPPRFSGLQFPNYSSELNVNALELDDSALYLCASSSGTGNTEAFFGQGTRLTVV.

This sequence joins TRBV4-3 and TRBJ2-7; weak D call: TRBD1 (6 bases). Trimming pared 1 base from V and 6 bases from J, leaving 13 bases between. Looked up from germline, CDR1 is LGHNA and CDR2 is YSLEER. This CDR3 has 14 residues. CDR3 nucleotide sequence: TGCGCCAGCAGCCAAGTTGCAGGGGATAGCGAGCAGTACTTC. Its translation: CASSQVAGDSEQYF.

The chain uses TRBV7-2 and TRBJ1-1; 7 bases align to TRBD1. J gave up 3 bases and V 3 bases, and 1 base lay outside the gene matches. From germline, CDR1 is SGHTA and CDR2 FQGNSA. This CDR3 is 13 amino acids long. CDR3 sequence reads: CASSFTGDTEAFF. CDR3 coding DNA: TGTGCCAGCAGCTTCACAGGGGACACTGAAGCTTTCTTT.

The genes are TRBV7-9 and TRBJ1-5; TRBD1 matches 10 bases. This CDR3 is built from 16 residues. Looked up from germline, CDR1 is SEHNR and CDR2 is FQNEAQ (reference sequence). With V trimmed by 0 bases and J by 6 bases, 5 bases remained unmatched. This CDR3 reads CASSLATGGNAQPQHF. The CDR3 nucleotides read TGTGCCAGCAGCTTAGCGACAGGGGGCAATGCTCAGCCCCAGCATTTT.

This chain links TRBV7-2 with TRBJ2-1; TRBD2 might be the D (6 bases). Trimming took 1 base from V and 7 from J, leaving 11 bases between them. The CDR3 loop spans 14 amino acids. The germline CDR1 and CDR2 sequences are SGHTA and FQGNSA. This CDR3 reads CASSLDVTSNEQFF. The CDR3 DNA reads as TGTGCCAGCAGCTTAGATGTGACTAGTAATGAGCAGTTCTTC.

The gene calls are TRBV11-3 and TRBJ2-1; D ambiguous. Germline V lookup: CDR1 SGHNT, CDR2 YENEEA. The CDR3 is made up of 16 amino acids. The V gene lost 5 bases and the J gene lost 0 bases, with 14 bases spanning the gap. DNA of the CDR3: TGTGCCAGCAGCGGGCTCGGTACCACCTCCTACAATGAGCAGTTCTTC. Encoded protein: CASSGLGTTSYNEQFF.

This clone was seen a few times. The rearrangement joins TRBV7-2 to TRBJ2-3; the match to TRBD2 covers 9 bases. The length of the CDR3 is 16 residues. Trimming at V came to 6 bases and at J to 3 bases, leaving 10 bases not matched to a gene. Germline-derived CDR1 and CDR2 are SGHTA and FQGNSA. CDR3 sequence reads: CASRLTSGGGTDTQYF. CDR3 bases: TGTGCCAGCAGACTGACTAGCGGAGGGGGGACAGATACGCAGTATTTT.

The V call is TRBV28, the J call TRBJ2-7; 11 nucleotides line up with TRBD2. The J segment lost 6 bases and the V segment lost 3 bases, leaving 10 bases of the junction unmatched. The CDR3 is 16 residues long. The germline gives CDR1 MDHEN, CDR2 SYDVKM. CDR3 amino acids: CASSLSLAGGEAEQYF. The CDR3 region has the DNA TGTGCCAGCAGTTTGTCCCTAGCGGGAGGAGAAGCCGAGCAGTACTTC.